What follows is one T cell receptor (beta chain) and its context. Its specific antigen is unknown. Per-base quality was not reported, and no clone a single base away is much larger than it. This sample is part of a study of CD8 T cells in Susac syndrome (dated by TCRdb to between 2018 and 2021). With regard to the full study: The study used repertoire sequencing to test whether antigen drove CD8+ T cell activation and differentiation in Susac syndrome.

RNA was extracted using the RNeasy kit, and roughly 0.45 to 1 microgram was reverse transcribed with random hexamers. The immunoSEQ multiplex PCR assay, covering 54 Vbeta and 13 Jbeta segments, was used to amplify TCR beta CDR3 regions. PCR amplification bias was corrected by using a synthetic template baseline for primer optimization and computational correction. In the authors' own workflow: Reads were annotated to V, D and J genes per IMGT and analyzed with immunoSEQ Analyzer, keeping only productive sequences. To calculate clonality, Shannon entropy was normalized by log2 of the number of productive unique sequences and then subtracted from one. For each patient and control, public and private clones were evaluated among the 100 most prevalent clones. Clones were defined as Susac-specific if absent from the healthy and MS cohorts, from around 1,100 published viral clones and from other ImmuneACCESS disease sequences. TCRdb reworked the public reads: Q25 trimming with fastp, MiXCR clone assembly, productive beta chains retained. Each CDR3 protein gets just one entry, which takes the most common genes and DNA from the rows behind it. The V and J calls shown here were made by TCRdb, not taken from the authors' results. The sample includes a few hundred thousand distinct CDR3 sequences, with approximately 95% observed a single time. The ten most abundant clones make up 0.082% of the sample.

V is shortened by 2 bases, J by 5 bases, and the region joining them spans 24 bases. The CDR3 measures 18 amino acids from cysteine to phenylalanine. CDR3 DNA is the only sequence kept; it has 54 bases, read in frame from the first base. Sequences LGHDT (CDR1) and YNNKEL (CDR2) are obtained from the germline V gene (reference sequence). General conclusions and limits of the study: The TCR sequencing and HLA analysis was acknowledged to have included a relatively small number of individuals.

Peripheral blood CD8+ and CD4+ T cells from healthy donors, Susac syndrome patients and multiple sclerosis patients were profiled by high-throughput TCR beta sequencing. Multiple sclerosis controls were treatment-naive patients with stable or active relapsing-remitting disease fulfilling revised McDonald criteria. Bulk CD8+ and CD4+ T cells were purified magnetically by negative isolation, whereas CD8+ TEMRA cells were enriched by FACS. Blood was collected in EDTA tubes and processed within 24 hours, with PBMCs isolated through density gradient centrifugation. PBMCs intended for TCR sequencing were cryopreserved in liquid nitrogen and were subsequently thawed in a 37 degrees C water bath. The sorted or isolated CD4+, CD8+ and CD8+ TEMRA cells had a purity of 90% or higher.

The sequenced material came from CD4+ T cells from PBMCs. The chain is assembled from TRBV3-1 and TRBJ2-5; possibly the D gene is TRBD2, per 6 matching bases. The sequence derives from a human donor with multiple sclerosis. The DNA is TGTGCCAGCAGCCAAAGTCAACCTCCACTGGGACTTTCCGAGACCCAGTACTTC. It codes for CASSQSQPPLGLSETQYF.